These 10 T cell receptor beta chains were sequenced from one sample in a study of patients and donors after allogeneic stem cell transplantation. TCRdb fed the RT-PCR reads into MiXCR, producing one record per CDR3 protein. The data contain approximately 430,000 distinct CDR3 sequences, approximately 16% of them singletons. The sample consisted of blood, either unsorted or a sorted T cell fraction (not recorded which). These TCRs come from a human donor who was either an allogeneic HSCT recipient or a stem cell or donor lymphocyte infusion donor (not recorded which). It is not recorded whose cells these are; they may come from a transplant donor.

This sequence joins TRBV20-1 and TRBJ2-1, with 9 bases that match TRBD1. The CDR3 runs to 17 residues. CDR1 is DFQATT and CDR2 is SNEGSKA in the germline V gene (reference sequence). The ends lost 5 bases at V and 0 bases at J; junction bases unmatched: 11. This CDR3 reads CSAQHRGQIVSYNEQFF. Written as DNA, the CDR3 is TGCAGTGCTCAACACAGGGGGCAAATAGTCTCCTACAATGAGCAGTTCTTC.

The J gene is TRBJ1-1, the V gene TRBV12-3 or TRBV12-4; D perhaps matches TRBD1 (5 bases). The ends were cut back, 5 bases at V and 5 bases at J, with 18 bases in the middle. The CDR3 has 15 amino acids. The DNA for the CDR3 is TGTGCCAGCAGTCCGGGGGACCTTGGAACGACTGAAGCTTTCTTT. Amino acids: CASSPGDLGTTEAFF.

The table lists this clonotype with many counts. In DNA form, the CDR3 reads TGCGCCAGCAGCTTGGCCCACAGCACAGATACGCAGTATTTT. This gives the protein CASSLAHSTDTQYF. V gene TRBV5-1 combines with J gene TRBJ2-3; D call uncertain. Looked up from germline, CDR1 is SGHRS and CDR2 is YFSETQ. Between the trimmed V and J ends, which lost 0 bases and 0 bases, there was a span of 5 bases. CDR3 length: 14 residues.

The chain carries TRBV4-1 and TRBJ2-2, with TRBD2 identical over 14 bases. The V gene end was trimmed by 0 bases and the J gene end by 6 bases; junction bases not matched to a gene: 3. Germline V gives CDR1 MGHRA, CDR2 YSYEKL. This CDR3 is 17 amino acids long. The chain's CDR3 is CASSQEGLAGVSGELFF. CDR3 in DNA: TGCGCCAGCAGCCAAGAGGGACTAGCGGGAGTTTCCGGGGAGCTGTTTTTT.

Only a few counts were recorded for this clonotype. The chain combines TRBV15 with TRBJ2-1; D unclear. The V end lost 0 bases, the J end lost 7 bases, and 10 bases lay between the germline ends. The CDR3 covers 14 residues. From germline, CDR1 is LNHNV and CDR2 YYDKDF (reference sequence). The CDR3 DNA reads TGTGCCACCAGCAGAGATAGGGTGGCTAATGAGCAGTTCTTC. Its translation: CATSRDRVANEQFF.

The sample holds many counts of this clonotype. The rearrangement uses TRBV20-1 and TRBJ2-2; D is uncertain. The CDR3 spans 13 residues. Trimming pared 6 bases from V and 3 bases from J, leaving 11 bases between. Germline V gene lookup returns CDR1 DFQATT and CDR2 SNEGSKA (reference sequence). CDR3 sequence: CSASGPDTGELFF. For the CDR3, the DNA is TGCAGTGCCTCCGGACCGGACACCGGGGAGCTGTTTTTT.

This clonotype was counted between two and nine times. The V and J genes are TRBV5-1 and TRBJ2-7; 9 bases map to TRBD1. The CDR3 totals 15 residues. With 4 bases clipped from V and 5 bases from J, the junction kept 10 bases outside the gene matches. Germline loops: CDR1 SGHRS, CDR2 YFSETQ. The CDR3 here is CASSLDRGESDEQYF. Written as DNA, the CDR3 is TGCGCCAGCAGCCTGGACAGGGGAGAATCGGACGAGCAGTACTTC.

The chain recombines TRBV12-3 or TRBV12-4 with TRBJ2-2; D could derive from TRBD1 or TRBD2 (5 bases each). There are 15 residues in the CDR3. V was shortened by 3 bases and J by 9 bases, with 17 bases between the two germline ends. This CDR3 reads CASSFLGPMRRELFF. In DNA form, the CDR3 reads TGTGCCAGCAGTTTCCTGGGACCGATGCGACGGGAGCTGTTTTTT.

This clonotype was observed a single time. The CDR3 sequence is CASSLLAGGGYTF. The CDR3 DNA sequence: TGTGCCAGCAGTTTATTGGCAGGGGGTGGCTACACCTTC. V and J are TRBV28 and TRBJ1-2; TRBD1 aligns across 7 bases. V lost 1 base to trimming and J lost 7 bases; unmatched junction nucleotides: 3. The CDR3 consists of 13 residues. Germline CDR1 reads MDHEN; CDR2 reads SYDVKM.

This clonotype was counted ten times or more. The gene calls are TRBV20-1 and TRBJ2-7; TRBD2 matches at 14 bases. Germline trimming cut 2 bases from V and 3 bases from J; bases unmatched to any gene: 3. Germline V gives CDR1 DFQATT, CDR2 SNEGSKA (reference sequence). CDR3 length: 15 amino acids. The CDR3 sequence: CSARPGTSGGYEQYF. Here the CDR3 DNA reads TGCAGTGCTAGACCGGGGACTAGCGGGGGCTACGAGCAGTACTTC.